This entry is about one T cell receptor (beta chain). What it recognizes is unknown. The data were taken from a study of cytomegalovirus exposure and HLA in healthy donors. Overall study results and limits: The records held CMV serostatus as the only immune exposure information. Specificity for CMV antigens was confirmed in vitro for three of the CMV-associated chains.

With 60 Vbeta and 13 Jbeta primers, the PCR was carried out. Profiled with immunoSEQ multiplex PCR; TCRdb holds only in-frame clones, not every one. The repertoire consists of about 200,000 clones, with approximately 80% occurring once and the leading ten covering less than 3%. Trimming pared 1 base from V and 2 bases from J, leaving 11 bases between. Germline-derived CDR1 and CDR2 are SGHTA and FQGNSA. The CDR3 sequence is 15 residues long. The sample comprised PBMCs. The chain is built from TRBV7-2 and TRBJ1-2; D unclear. The TCR originated in a woman aged 25 to 45 in good health and CMV-seronegative. CDR3 sequence: CASSLGSGMNYGYTF. The CDR3 DNA reads as TGTGCCAGCAGCTTAGGTTCAGGAATGAACTATGGCTACACCTTC.